This TCR beta chain emerged from a study of shared clonotypes between healthy human individuals. Turning to the study itself: The plates for each donor numbered three CD4 naive, three CD4 memory, two CD8 naive and one CD8 memory.

The repertoire was sequenced with immunoSEQ multiplex PCR; TCRdb's copy has only in-frame clones and lacks some. The table shows around 2,000,000 clones, with approximately 94% occurring only once. Only CD45RO-negative cells positively selected for CCR7 counted as naive CD8 cells, so terminally differentiated effector memory CD45RA+ cells were excluded. Points on this clone: What it binds is not known.

The study, taken as a whole, reports: Tissues were not sampled, only blood, and their repertoires likely differ.

Input material: naive CD8+ T cells sorted from blood. The clonotype was recovered from a young man in good health.

The CDR3 sequence is CASSLRAGGNNEQFF. CDR3 sequence (DNA): TGCGCCAGCAGCTTGAGGGCGGGAGGGAACAATGAGCAGTTCTTC. V is TRBV5-1 and J is TRBJ2-1, with 9 bases aligning to TRBD2. Germline V CDR1 and CDR2: SGHRS, YFSETQ. This CDR3 contains 15 residues. J gave up 5 bases and V 1 base, and 4 bases lay outside the gene matches.